Listed here are 27 T cell receptor beta chains from one sample, sequenced in a study of T cells after yellow fever vaccination. TCRdb itself ran the 5' RACE reads through MiXCR, one entry per CDR3 protein. Of some 150,000 distinct CDR3 sequences detected, about 10% appear once; the ten largest clones hold just over 35%. The specimen comprised CD8+ T cells sorted from PBMCs, sampled 15 days after the yellow fever booster vaccination. The source of these receptors is a man aged 18 to 29 who received the YFV17D yellow fever vaccine.

The chain employs TRBV4-1 and TRBJ1-4, with no clear D. Germline assignment: CDR1 MGHRA and CDR2 YSYEKL. The CDR3 length is 16 residues. Trimming shortened V by 2 bases and J by 6 bases, and 16 bases separated the two germline ends. For the CDR3, the DNA is TGCGCCAGCAGCCAAAGACCCGAAACACCCTATGAAAAACTGTTTTTT. Its translation is CASSQRPETPYEKLFF.

This clonotype has just a few counts. The chain is built from TRBV28 and TRBJ1-1; D is unclear. There are 15 residues in the CDR3. CDR1 is MDHEN, CDR2 SYDVKM, per germline. V lost 3 bases and J 0 bases, leaving 11 bases between the germline ends. DNA for the CDR3: TGTGCCAGCAGTTTTTTATCCCACATGAACACTGAAGCTTTCTTT. Its translation is CASSFLSHMNTEAFF.

In this sample, this clonotype turned up a few times. The chain uses TRBV6-2 or TRBV6-3 and TRBJ1-5; no firm D call. With 2 bases removed from V and 9 bases from J, the gap between germline ends came to 11 bases. Germline-derived CDR1 and CDR2 are MNHEY and SVGEGT. The CDR3 runs 13 residues. The CDR3 DNA is TGTGCCAGCAGTTACGGCGGTGTATCGCCCCAGCATTTT. Protein sequence: CASSYGGVSPQHF.

V and J are TRBV12-3 or TRBV12-4 and TRBJ2-3, with D unclear. CDR3 size: 15 residues. V was pared by 3 bases and J by 0 bases, with 10 bases between. This CDR3 reads CASSLFGYSTDTQYF. CDR3 DNA: TGTGCCAGCAGTTTGTTCGGGTATAGCACAGATACGCAGTATTTT.

The gene calls are TRBV27 and TRBJ1-5; D is unclear. Trimming took off 4 bases at V and 5 bases at J, with 15 bases between the two ends. The CDR3 sequence is 15 residues long. Germline V gene lookup returns CDR1 MNHEY and CDR2 SMNVEV (reference sequence). The DNA for the CDR3 is TGTGCCAGCAGTTCGGGTTGGACGGCCGATCAGCCCCAGCATTTT. Translated, it gives CASSSGWTADQPQHF.

The gene calls are TRBV15 and TRBJ2-5, with 9 bases fitting TRBD2. The CDR3 covers 14 residues. Trimming cost V 6 bases and J 2 bases; bases outside gene matches: 4. Per the germline V gene, CDR1 is LNHNV and CDR2 is YYDKDF (reference sequence). In nucleotides, the CDR3 is TGTGCCACCAGGCAAGCGGGGGGTCAAGAGACCCAGTACTTC. It yields the protein CATRQAGGQETQYF.

The V and J genes are TRBV21-1 and TRBJ1-1; TRBD1 is the table's D call, not checked against the DNA. TRBV21-1 has pseudogene status. CDR3 length: 14 amino acids. The CDR3 DNA follows: TGTGCCAGCCCCACGGGGGGGACGAACACTGAAGCTTTCTTT. Translation: CASPTGGTNTEAFF.

Only a few counts were recorded for this clonotype. This chain links TRBV9 with TRBJ1-2, with 7 bases identical to TRBD1. The CDR3 consists of 15 residues. CDR1 is SGDLS and CDR2 is YYNGEE in the germline V gene. The junction had 12 bases not matched to a gene; V was cut back by 0 bases and J by 10 bases. In DNA, the CDR3 is TGTGCCAGCAGCGTAGCTACCGGGACAGCCCCCTACTACACCTTC. Its protein product is CASSVATGTAPYYTF.

This chain joins TRBV9 and TRBJ2-1; D unresolved. The CDR3 totals 14 residues. Germline-derived CDR1 and CDR2 are SGDLS and YYNGEE. Trimming removed 0 bases at V and 9 bases at J, with 13 bases between. The CDR3, as DNA: TGTGCCAGCAGCGTAGGGCTAGGCGGCTTTGAGCAGTTCTTC. This translates into CASSVGLGGFEQFF.

This clonotype has a count of ten or more. The chain uses TRBV15 and TRBJ2-1; maybe TRBD2 (6 bases). Trimming stripped 4 bases from V and 3 bases from J, with 13 bases between. CDR3 size: 15 residues. The germline V gene encodes CDR1 LNHNV and CDR2 YYDKDF (reference sequence). DNA for the CDR3: TGTGCCACCAGCACACAAAGGGAGGTCTACAATGAGCAGTTCTTC. Its protein is CATSTQREVYNEQFF.

This clonotype appeared many times. The CDR3 DNA reads TGTGCCAGCAGCCAAGATGGGTTTGTGGAGACCCAGTACTTC. As protein: CASSQDGFVETQYF. The V gene is TRBV4-2, the J gene TRBJ2-5; D unresolved. CDR3 size: 14 residues. The germline V gene has CDR1 LGHNA and CDR2 YNFKEQ. V was clipped by 0 bases and J by 5 bases, with 10 bases between them.

In this sample, this clonotype turned up a few times. V and J are TRBV6-2 or TRBV6-3 and TRBJ2-7; D is undetermined. Between the trimmed V and J ends, which lost 5 bases and 1 base, there was a span of 6 bases. The CDR3 is 12 amino acids. CDR1 is MNHEY, CDR2 SVGEGT, per germline. The CDR3 protein is CASSQQSYEQYV. CDR3 sequence (DNA): TGTGCCAGCAGTCAGCAGTCCTACGAGCAGTACGTC.

This sequence joins TRBV5-8 and TRBJ2-3; 11 bases are shared with TRBD1. Per the germline V gene, CDR1 is SGHTS and CDR2 is YDEGEE. This CDR3 spans 15 amino acids. The trim removed 5 bases at V and 6 bases at J, leaving 8 bases unmatched. The CDR3 loop reads CASRSRDRGSDTQYF. Here the CDR3 DNA reads TGTGCCAGCAGGTCCCGGGACAGGGGGTCGGATACGCAGTATTTT.

The rearrangement joins TRBV7-6 to TRBJ2-5; 10 positions agree with TRBD1. The germline CDR1 and CDR2 sequences are SGHVS and FNYEAQ. V was pared by 0 bases and J by 7 bases, with 8 bases of the junction left unmatched. This CDR3 has 16 amino acids. In DNA, the CDR3 is TGTGCCAGCAGCTTAGCCGGACAGGGGGGATTCGGGACCCAGTACTTC. Its translation is CASSLAGQGGFGTQYF.

This clonotype was counted a few times. V gene TRBV11-2 combines with J gene TRBJ2-3, with 8 positions matching TRBD2. This CDR3 spans 15 amino acids. Trimming cost V 3 bases and J 6 bases; bases outside gene matches: 8. In germline, CDR1 is SGHAT, CDR2 FQNNGV. CDR3 protein: CASSFGGAWLDTQYF. CDR3 nucleotide sequence: TGTGCCAGCAGCTTCGGGGGGGCGTGGCTGGATACGCAGTATTTT.

Only a few counts were recorded for this clonotype. The rearrangement joins TRBV9 to TRBJ2-3; no definite D call. There are 12 residues in the CDR3. The germline V and J ends were trimmed by 3 bases and 2 bases, with 4 bases remaining between them. Germline V gene lookup returns CDR1 SGDLS and CDR2 YYNGEE. In DNA form, the CDR3 reads TGTGCCAGCAGCGGGGACACAGATACGCAGTATTTT. It encodes CASSGDTDTQYF.

This clonotype was counted many times. This sequence joins TRBV7-9 and TRBJ1-1; 10 bases fit TRBD1. The J segment lost 6 bases and the V segment lost 7 bases, leaving 11 bases of the junction unmatched. In germline, CDR1 is SEHNR, CDR2 FQNEAQ (reference sequence). CDR3 length: 15 amino acids. This chain's CDR3 is CASTNSRDRGAEAFF. The CDR3, as DNA: TGTGCCAGCACAAACTCCCGGGACAGGGGTGCTGAAGCTTTCTTT. The whole variable domain, filled in from reference TRBV7-9 and TRBJ1-1, reads DTGVSQNPRHKITKRGQNVTFRCDPISEHNRLYWYRQTLGQGPEFLTYFQNEAQLEKSRLLSDRFSAERPKGSFSTLEIQRTEQGDSAMYLCASTNSRDRGAEAFFGQGTRLTVV.

This clonotype was detected a few times. At one of its ends the junction is not consistent with the germline gene, which may arise from a read error. J is TRBJ2-4 and V is TRBV10-3, with TRBD2 as a possible D gene (5 bases). The CDR3 is 11 residues long. CDR1 and CDR2 (germline): ENHRY, SYGVKD. The CDR3 loop is CAINEGNIQYF. CDR3 sequence (DNA): TGTGCCATCAATGAGGGAAACATTCAGTACTTC.

This clonotype was observed a few times. The chain joins TRBV7-9 to TRBJ1-4, with D maybe TRBD1 (5 bases). CDR1 and CDR2 (germline): SEHNR, FQNEAQ (reference sequence). The V and J ends lost 5 bases and 5 bases respectively, with 12 bases between them. The CDR3 runs to 14 residues. CDR3 residues: CASSGGTGNEKLFF. CDR3 coding DNA: TGTGCCAGCAGCGGGGGGACGGGGAATGAAAAACTGTTTTTT.

In its sample, this clonotype was seen a few times. The chain recombines TRBV20-1 with TRBJ1-1; TRBD1 aligns across 7 bases. J was trimmed by 3 bases and V by 6 bases; bases with no gene match: 10. Germline V gene sequence: CDR1 DFQATT, CDR2 SNEGSKA (reference sequence). This CDR3 contains 14 residues. This CDR3 is CSARETGVYTEAFF. In DNA, the CDR3 is TGCAGTGCCCGGGAAACAGGGGTCTACACTGAAGCTTTCTTT.

This clonotype was seen many times. This chain links TRBV12-3 or TRBV12-4 with TRBJ2-1; D is perhaps TRBD2 (6 bases). Trimming left V 6 bases short and J 9 bases short, with 9 bases between. The CDR3 runs 11 residues. CDR3 sequence (DNA): TGTGCCAGCAGGCGACTAGTTGAGCAGTTCTTC. Protein sequence: CASRRLVEQFF.

This clonotype was seen a few times. J is TRBJ2-7 and V is TRBV27; tentatively, D is TRBD1 (5 bases). Deletions cut 0 bases from V and 3 bases from J, with 9 bases between. This CDR3 region has 14 residues. The germline V gene encodes CDR1 MNHEY and CDR2 SMNVEV (reference sequence). The CDR3 bases are TGTGCCAGCAGTTTATCCGGCAGGGACTACGAGCAGTACTTC. It encodes CASSLSGRDYEQYF.

A few counts support this clonotype. V and J are TRBV6-5 and TRBJ1-1; D is possibly TRBD1 (5 bases). The CDR3 sequence is 14 residues long. The ends were cut back, 2 bases at V and 8 bases at J, with 15 bases in the middle. The germline gives CDR1 MNHEY, CDR2 SVGAGI. CDR3 in DNA: TGTGCCAGCAGTTACACGGACGAGGGACGAGAAGCTTTCTTT. Residues: CASSYTDEGREAFF.

This clonotype was observed a handful of times. The gene calls are TRBV3-1 and TRBJ1-5; D might be TRBD1 (5 bases). Germline V gene sequence: CDR1 LGHDT, CDR2 YNNKEL (reference sequence). V lost 1 base, J lost 4 bases, and 23 bases lay in between. The CDR3 runs 19 residues. The CDR3: CASSQGLRMETEDNQPQHF. The CDR3, as DNA: TGTGCCAGCAGCCAAGGGCTTAGGATGGAGACAGAGGATAATCAGCCCCAGCATTTT.

There are many counts of this clonotype. The rearrangement uses TRBV28 and TRBJ2-1; the D is unclear. V lost 6 bases to trimming and J lost 0 bases, with 0 bases between them. The CDR3 extends over 11 amino acids. Germline-derived CDR1 and CDR2 are MDHEN and SYDVKM. The CDR3 region has the DNA TGTGCCAGCAGCTCCTACAATGAGCAGTTCTTC. Encoded protein: CASSSYNEQFF.

In its sample, this clonotype was seen many times. This rearrangement joins TRBV5-1 to TRBJ1-1; 7 bases fit TRBD1. CDR1 SGHRS and CDR2 YFSETQ come from the germline V gene. The CDR3 extends over 12 amino acids. After removal of 2 bases from V and 7 bases from J, the junction contained 2 bases not matched to a gene. The CDR3 bases are TGCGCCAGCAGCTTCGGGACAGTTGAAGCTTTCTTT. Amino acids: CASSFGTVEAFF.

The J gene is TRBJ2-7, the V gene TRBV5-4; 11 nucleotides line up with TRBD1. With V trimmed by 5 bases and J by 0 bases, 4 bases remained unmatched. The CDR3 runs 15 residues. Germline CDR1 SGHNT, CDR2 YYREEE (reference sequence). Written as DNA, the CDR3 is TGTGCCAGCAGTTCCGGGACAGGGGGCTCCTACGAGCAGTACTTC. Protein product: CASSSGTGGSYEQYF.